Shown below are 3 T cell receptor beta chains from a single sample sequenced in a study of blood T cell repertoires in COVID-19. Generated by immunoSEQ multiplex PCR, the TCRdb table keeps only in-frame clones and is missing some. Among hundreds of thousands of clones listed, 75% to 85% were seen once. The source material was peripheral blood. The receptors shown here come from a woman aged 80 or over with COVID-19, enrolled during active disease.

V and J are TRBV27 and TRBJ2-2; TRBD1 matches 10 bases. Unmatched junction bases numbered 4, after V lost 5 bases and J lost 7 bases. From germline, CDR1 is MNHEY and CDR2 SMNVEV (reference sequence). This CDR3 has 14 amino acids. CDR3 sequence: CASSRDRGRGELFF. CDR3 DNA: TGTGCCAGCAGTCGCGACAGGGGGCGCGGGGAGCTGTTTTTT.

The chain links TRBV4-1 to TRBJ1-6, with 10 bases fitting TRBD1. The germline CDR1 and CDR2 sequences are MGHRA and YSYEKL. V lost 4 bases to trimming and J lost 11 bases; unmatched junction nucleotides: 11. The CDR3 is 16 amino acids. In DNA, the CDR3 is TGCGCCAGCAGCCGCATCCGGGGACAGGGGATCCCACCCCTCCACTTT. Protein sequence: CASSRIRGQGIPPLHF.

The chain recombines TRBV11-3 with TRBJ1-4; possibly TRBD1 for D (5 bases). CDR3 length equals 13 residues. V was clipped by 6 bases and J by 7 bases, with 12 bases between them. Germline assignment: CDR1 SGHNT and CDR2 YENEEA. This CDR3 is CASSGGRSEKLFF. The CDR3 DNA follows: TGTGCCAGCAGTGGGGGGAGAAGTGAAAAACTGTTTTTT.